This entry lists 13 T cell receptor beta chains sequenced from one sample in a study of blood T cell repertoires in COVID-19 (dated by TCRdb to 2018 to 2020). The library was obtained by the immunoSEQ multiplex PCR assay. TCRdb mirrors the immuneACCESS table, restricted to in-frame sequences. Some clones are absent from its copies; in checked studies, under half trace to an unresolved V gene, and the reason for the others is unknown. The sample table contains about 69,000 clones; only one count was recorded for 85% to 90% of them. The top ten hold more than 4.5% of the sample. Sequencing was performed on peripheral blood. The receptors come from a man aged 45-65 years with acute or convalescent COVID-19.

J is TRBJ1-1 and V is TRBV2; D call uncertain. CDR3 length equals 15 residues. The ends were cut back, 6 bases at V and 1 base at J, with 15 bases in the middle. Germline-derived CDR1 and CDR2 are SNHLY and FYNNEI. CDR3 region: CASRYDWRGNTEAFF. The CDR3 nucleotides are TGTGCCAGCAGGTACGATTGGCGAGGGAACACTGAAGCTTTCTTT.

The gene calls are TRBV12-5 and TRBJ1-5, with no clear D. The CDR3 consists of 14 residues. Trimming left V 4 bases short and J 4 bases short, with 11 bases between. Germline CDR1 and CDR2: LGHNT and FRNRAP. This CDR3 is CASGSGTINQPQHF. CDR3 DNA: TGTGCTAGTGGTTCCGGTACCATAAATCAGCCCCAGCATTTT. The full variable domain, with the rest looked up from reference TRBV12-5 and TRBJ1-5, is DARVTQTPRHKVTEMGQEVTMRCQPILGHNTVFWYRQTMMQGLELLAYFRNRAPLDDSGMPKDRFSAEMPDATLATLKIQPSEPRDSAVYFCASGSGTINQPQHFGDGTRLSIL.

This chain uses TRBV6-5 with TRBJ2-3; a weak D match, TRBD1 (6 bases). This CDR3 comprises 13 residues. Germline CDR1 MNHEY, CDR2 SVGAGI. Trimming removed 4 bases from V and 9 bases from J, with 14 bases in between. The CDR3 DNA reads as TGTGCCAGCAGTTGGGGGCCGGGGCAGACGCAGTATTTT. Its translation: CASSWGPGQTQYF.

The CDR3 is CSVSEEGYGYTF. The CDR3 bases are TGCAGCGTCAGTGAGGAGGGCTATGGCTACACCTTC. This chain connects TRBV29-1 to TRBJ1-2, with D uncertain. Between the trimmed V and J ends, which lost 6 bases and 4 bases, there was a span of 12 bases. The V gene's germline CDR1 is SQVTM and CDR2 ANQGSEA. The CDR3 extends over 12 amino acids. Using reference TRBV29-1 and TRBJ1-2 for the parts outside the CDR3, the full variable domain is SAVISQKPSRDICQRGTSLTIQCQVDSQVTMMFWYRQQPGQSLTLIATANQGSEATYESGFVIDKFPISRPNLTFSTLTVSNMSPEDSSIYLCSVSEEGYGYTFGSGTRLTVV.

This chain joins TRBV11-2 and TRBJ2-1; D unresolved. Germline-derived CDR1 and CDR2 are SGHAT and FQNNGV. CDR3 length: 14 residues. Trimming left V 5 bases short and J 9 bases short, with 17 bases between. Here the CDR3 reads CASSPNYHRIEQFF. The CDR3 nucleotides read TGTGCCAGCAGCCCCAACTACCACCGTATTGAGCAGTTCTTC.

This clone was detected only once. The chain combines TRBV5-4 with TRBJ1-1; a possible D gene is TRBD1 (6 bases). The CDR3 spans 17 residues. CDR1 and CDR2 from the germline V gene are SGHNT and YYREEE (reference sequence). Trimming left V 0 bases short and J 0 bases short, with 15 bases between. Here the CDR3 DNA reads TGTGCCAGCAGCTTGGCGGGGGGCGGAAACTTGAACACTGAAGCTTTCTTT. It encodes CASSLAGGGNLNTEAFF.

The rearrangement links TRBV5-1 to TRBJ1-2; 11 nucleotides line up with TRBD1. Germline CDR1 SGHRS, CDR2 YFSETQ. This CDR3 is built from 15 residues. The trim removed 4 bases at V and 4 bases at J, leaving 6 bases unmatched. The CDR3 loop reads CASSNPGQGGYGYTF. For the CDR3, the DNA is TGCGCCAGCAGCAATCCGGGACAGGGGGGCTATGGCTACACCTTC.

This clone has just a few counts. This chain uses TRBV19 with TRBJ1-5; 7 nucleotides line up with TRBD1. This CDR3 is 16 amino acids long. From germline, CDR1 is LNHDA and CDR2 SQIVND (reference sequence). Trimming removed 1 base from V and 4 bases from J; junction bases left unmatched: 7. DNA for the CDR3: TGTGCCAGTAGTATAGGCGACAGGGTAGGTAATCAGCCCCAGCATTTT. It codes for CASSIGDRVGNQPQHF.

The rearrangement uses TRBV5-1 and TRBJ2-7, with D perhaps TRBD1 (6 bases). The V gene's germline CDR1 is SGHRS and CDR2 YFSETQ. The length of the CDR3 is 14 residues. Trimming cost V 4 bases and J 5 bases, with 16 bases left between them. CDR3 DNA sequence: TGCGCCAGCAGCCTAGAATGGACAGCCCACGAGCAGTACTTC. It specifies CASSLEWTAHEQYF.

In its sample, this clone is medium-sized. Within the sample, other DNA sequences also encode this same CDR3. J is TRBJ1-5 and V is TRBV6-5; 7 bases agree with TRBD1. The CDR3 runs to 15 residues. V lost 0 bases and J lost 5; bases outside the gene matches: 4. Looked up from germline, CDR1 is MNHEY and CDR2 is SVGAGI. The CDR3 protein is CASSYSNRGDQPQHF. CDR3 bases: TGTGCCAGCAGTTACTCGAACAGGGGCGATCAGCCCCAGCATTTT.

The chain is built from TRBV7-2 and TRBJ1-6; D is unresolved. Germline lookup yields CDR1 SGHTA and CDR2 FQGNSA. The CDR3 extends over 16 amino acids. V lost 1 base to trimming and J lost 5 bases, with 12 bases between them. Here the CDR3 reads CASSLVWGANNSPLHF. The CDR3 bases are TGTGCCAGCAGCTTAGTTTGGGGAGCCAATAATTCACCCCTCCACTTT.

The chain combines TRBV7-6 with TRBJ2-5; D is unclear. The CDR3 is made up of 14 amino acids. Germline V gives CDR1 SGHVS, CDR2 FNYEAQ. The V gene lost 5 bases and the J gene lost 3 bases, with 13 bases spanning the gap. CDR3 amino acids: CASSPRPGKETQYF. The CDR3 bases are TGTGCCAGCAGCCCTAGACCCGGTAAAGAGACCCAGTACTTC.

The chain has TRBV5-1 and TRBJ1-2; 7 bases match TRBD1. This CDR3 is built from 15 residues. In germline, CDR1 is SGHRS, CDR2 YFSETQ. V dropped 4 bases and J dropped 4; count of bases not matched to a gene: 10. The CDR3 DNA is TGCGCCAGCAGCCCCCGGACAGGCGATAGCTATGGCTACACCTTC. Protein sequence: CASSPRTGDSYGYTF.